This TCR beta chain was found in a study of blood T cell repertoires in COVID-19. Whole-study context: Both acute and convalescent COVID-19 samples were obtained from the United States, Italy and Spain. In each case, the material was cDNA or gDNA derived from T cells, B-cell-depleted T cells, or PBMCs.

Germline CDR1 reads SQVTM; CDR2 reads ANQGSEA. This CDR3 contains 13 residues. V shed 2 bases and J shed 6 bases, with 14 bases lying between them. In the authors' methods: Amplification with reference gene primers provided the estimates of nucleated cell counts. Clones were read by immunoSEQ multiplex PCR, and TCRdb kept only the in-frame ones, dropping some. V, J and clone size are taken as reported in that table, and D and trimming were inferred from the DNA itself. The sample has about 250,000 clones, about 82% seen once. The Seattle site enrolled patients during active infection and followed them longitudinally.

The source is a woman older than 75 with COVID-19, enrolled during active disease. V and J are TRBV29-1 and TRBJ2-7, with a tentative D call TRBD2 (7 bases). What was sequenced was peripheral blood. The CDR3 spells CSVERQGGGEQYF. In nucleotides, the CDR3 is TGCAGCGTTGAACGGCAGGGAGGGGGCGAGCAGTACTTC.